Each of the 24 T cell receptor beta chains below was sequenced from the same sample in a study of siplizumab effects on memory and regulatory T cells. Using immunoSEQ multiplex PCR, the repertoire was profiled, and TCRdb retains in-frame clones only, with some absent. This sample has approximately 50,000 clones; nearly 95% occur once, and the top ten carry approximately 17%. The sequenced sample was CD8+ T cells sorted from blood. Receptor source: a human donor in good health.

This sequence joins TRBV5-1 and TRBJ2-1; no clear D gene. The CDR3 is 17 residues long. Trimming removed 0 bases at V and 3 bases at J, with 16 bases between. The germline V gene has CDR1 SGHRS and CDR2 YFSETQ. CDR3 sequence reads: CASSLAPGGNYYNEQFF. CDR3 nucleotides: TGCGCCAGCAGCTTGGCCCCCGGCGGTAATTACTACAATGAGCAGTTCTTC.

V gene TRBV27 combines with J gene TRBJ2-7, with D possibly TRBD1 on 6 matching bases. CDR1 MNHEY and CDR2 SMNVEV come from the germline V gene (reference sequence). CDR3 length equals 13 residues. The ends were cut back, 5 bases at V and 4 bases at J, with 12 bases in the middle. CDR3 sequence reads: CASSIGQSYEQYF. The CDR3 DNA is TGTGCCAGCAGTATCGGACAGAGTTACGAGCAGTACTTC.

The chain employs TRBV19 and TRBJ1-2; the D gene is possibly TRBD1 (6 bases). Deletions cut 3 bases from V and 4 bases from J, with 12 bases between. CDR3 size: 14 residues. CDR1 LNHDA and CDR2 SQIVND come from the germline V gene (reference sequence). For the CDR3, the DNA is TGTGCCAGTAGTATTGTTGGACAGACCTATGGCTACACCTTC. Translated, it gives CASSIVGQTYGYTF. Together with reference TRBV19 and TRBJ1-2, the CDR3 gives the full variable domain: DGGITQSPKYLFRKEGQNVTLSCEQNLNHDAMYWYRQDPGQGLRLIYYSQIVNDFQKGDIAEGYSVSREKKESFPLTVTSAQKNPTAFYLCASSIVGQTYGYTFGSGTRLTVV.

The chain carries TRBV4-1 and TRBJ2-1; TRBD2 is a possible D gene (6 bases). The CDR3 is 16 amino acids. V shed 6 bases and J shed 1 base, with 16 bases lying between them. Germline V gene lookup returns CDR1 MGHRA and CDR2 YSYEKL. CDR3: CASSWSSEFSYNEQFF. The DNA for the CDR3 is TGCGCCAGCAGTTGGTCTAGCGAGTTTTCCTACAATGAGCAGTTCTTC.

CDR3 sequence: CASSESVVGLTEAFF. The CDR3 bases are TGTGCCAGCAGTGAATCAGTCGTGGGGCTCACTGAAGCTTTCTTT. The chain combines TRBV25-1 with TRBJ1-1, with a tentative D call TRBD1 (5 bases). Deletions cut 1 base from V and 4 bases from J, with 13 bases between. The CDR3 spans 15 residues. Germline lookup yields CDR1 MGHDK and CDR2 SYGVNS.

The chain recombines TRBV9 with TRBJ1-1; a weak D match, TRBD1 (5 bases). V shed 1 base and J shed 7 bases, with 35 bases lying between them. The CDR3 sequence is 21 residues long. In germline, CDR1 is SGDLS, CDR2 YYNGEE. The CDR3 region is CASSVTRGDLEGHGFYGEAFF. Written as DNA, the CDR3 is TGTGCCAGCAGCGTAACGAGAGGGGACCTCGAGGGGCATGGGTTCTATGGTGAAGCTTTCTTT.

V is TRBV29-1 and J is TRBJ2-7, with 9 positions matching TRBD2. V lost 4 bases and J lost 1; bases outside the gene matches: 8. This CDR3 comprises 15 residues. Germline V lookup: CDR1 SQVTM, CDR2 ANQGSEA. Written as DNA, the CDR3 is TGCAGCGTTGTTTTAGCGGGAGATGTGTCCTACGAGCAGTACTTC. Translation gives CSVVLAGDVSYEQYF.

The gene calls are TRBV13 and TRBJ2-7; D is perhaps TRBD2 (6 bases). The CDR3 covers 12 residues. Germline CDR1 reads PRHDT; CDR2 reads FYEKMQ (reference sequence). V dropped 4 bases and J dropped 8 bases, with 12 bases sitting between them. The CDR3 nucleotides are TGTGCCAGCAGCTCGCAACTAGCCCAGCAGTACTTC. As protein: CASSSQLAQQYF.

The CDR3 DNA sequence: TGTGCCAGCAGCAAAGGTCTAGTACAGCCTGGGAGTGAGCAGTTCTTC. It yields the protein CASSKGLVQPGSEQFF. The V gene is TRBV21-1, the J gene TRBJ2-1; TRBD2, as called in the table, went unchecked against the DNA. TRBV21-1 is labeled a pseudogene. The CDR3 contains 16 residues.

The chain recombines TRBV9 with TRBJ2-5; 9 nucleotides line up with TRBD1. This CDR3 has 15 amino acids. Germline loops: CDR1 SGDLS, CDR2 YYNGEE. The trim removed 0 bases at V and 4 bases at J, leaving 4 bases unmatched. The DNA for the CDR3 is TGTGCCAGCAGCGTAGGTTTACAGGGGGCAGAGACCCAGTACTTC. Its translation: CASSVGLQGAETQYF.

CDR3 in DNA: TGCGCCAGCAGCCAGAGGGGGACAGACCTCTACGAGCAGTACTTC. Its protein product is CASSQRGTDLYEQYF. This chain uses TRBV5-1 with TRBJ2-7, with TRBD1 matching over 7 bases. Germline trimming cut 4 bases from V and 3 bases from J; bases unmatched to any gene: 10. The CDR3 loop spans 15 amino acids. Germline-derived CDR1 and CDR2 are SGHRS and YFSETQ.

The V gene is TRBV10-3, the J gene TRBJ2-5; tentatively, D is TRBD1 or TRBD2 (5 bases each). Per the germline V gene, CDR1 is ENHRY and CDR2 is SYGVKD. Trimming left V 3 bases short and J 5 bases short, with 16 bases between. This CDR3 is 15 amino acids long. The CDR3 DNA reads TGTGCCATCAGTGACTTGGGACCCGGGGCGGAGACCCAGTACTTC. This sequence encodes CAISDLGPGAETQYF.

This clone occurred once. The V call is TRBV14, the J call TRBJ2-7; D may be TRBD1 (5 bases). The germline V gene has CDR1 SGHDN and CDR2 FVKESK. The V gene lost 6 bases and the J gene lost 3 bases, with 15 bases spanning the gap. This CDR3 has 14 residues. CDR3 nucleotide sequence: TGTGCCAGCAGTCCCCGGCCAGGGTACTACGAGCAGTACTTC. Protein sequence: CASSPRPGYYEQYF.

The chain links TRBV7-7 to TRBJ2-2; 10 bases map to TRBD2. The length of the CDR3 is 19 residues. CDR1 is SSHAT, CDR2 FNYEAQ, per germline (reference sequence). V trimming: 5 bases; J trimming: 8 bases; junction bases outside the gene matches: 20. The CDR3 spells CASSLELAGDGRITGELFF. The CDR3 coding sequence is TGTGCCAGCAGCCTAGAGCTAGCGGGAGATGGGAGAATAACTGGGGAGCTGTTTTTT. Full variable domain (outside the CDR3, taken from reference TRBV7-7 and TRBJ2-2): GAGVSQSPRYKVTKRGQDVTLRCDPISSHATLYWYQQALGQGPEFLTYFNYEAQPDKSGLPSDRFSAERPEGSISTLTIQRTEQRDSAMYRCASSLELAGDGRITGELFFGEGSRLTVL.

The chain carries TRBV5-1 and TRBJ2-7; maybe TRBD1 (6 bases). V gave up 2 bases and J gave up 6 bases, with 15 bases separating them. Per germline, CDR1 SGHRS and CDR2 YFSETQ. The CDR3 has 14 amino acids. CDR3 nucleotides: TGCGCCAGCAGCTTTCGACAGGTCAACTCCGAGCAGTACTTC. Encoded protein: CASSFRQVNSEQYF.

The chain carries TRBV5-4 and TRBJ2-7; tentative D call: TRBD2 (6 bases). V lost 4 bases, J lost 2 bases, and 16 bases lay in between. The CDR3 covers 15 residues. Germline V lookup: CDR1 SGHNT, CDR2 YYREEE (reference sequence). The CDR3 nucleotides are TGTGCCAGCAGCCAACTCGGGGCTAGCGCCTACGAGCAGTACTTC. Translation: CASSQLGASAYEQYF.

The J gene is TRBJ2-7, the V gene TRBV15, with TRBD1 matching 8 bases. J lost 6 bases, V lost 9 bases, and 10 bases had no gene match. The CDR3 spans 13 residues. The germline V gene encodes CDR1 LNHNV and CDR2 YYDKDF (reference sequence). The CDR3 nucleotides are TGTGCCACTAGCCGGACAGGGTGGTCCGAGCAGTACTTC. Amino acid sequence: CATSRTGWSEQYF.

This chain's CDR3 is CASGPGTGSGYTF. DNA for the CDR3: TGTGCCAGCGGCCCCGGGACAGGGTCTGGCTACACCTTC. V gene TRBV2 combines with J gene TRBJ1-2; 9 nucleotides align to TRBD1. Germline CDR1 and CDR2: SNHLY and FYNNEI. The CDR3 has 13 amino acids. Losses at the gene ends were 8 bases for V and 7 bases for J; bases not matched to a gene: 8.

The CDR3 DNA reads as TGTGCCAGCAGTAGCCGGGGCACAGATACGCAGTATTTT. Its translation: CASSSRGTDTQYF. This chain links TRBV28 with TRBJ2-3; D gene ambiguous. The V gene's germline CDR1 is MDHEN and CDR2 SYDVKM. V lost 5 bases, J lost 1 base, and 7 bases lay in between. This CDR3 comprises 13 residues.

The chain's CDR3 is CASSARQGADTEAFF. CDR3 DNA: TGTGCCAGTAGTGCCCGACAGGGCGCGGACACTGAAGCTTTCTTT. This chain joins TRBV19 and TRBJ1-1; the match to TRBD1 covers 7 bases. The V gene's germline CDR1 is LNHDA and CDR2 SQIVND (reference sequence). CDR3 size: 15 residues. V lost 5 bases and J lost 3; bases outside the gene matches: 9.

The chain carries TRBV19 and TRBJ2-1, with 7 positions matching TRBD2. Germline assignment: CDR1 LNHDA and CDR2 SQIVND (reference sequence). This CDR3 contains 15 residues. J gave up 6 bases and V 2 bases, and 7 bases lay outside the gene matches. CDR3 sequence reads: CASSIWGGRGNEQFF. In DNA form, the CDR3 reads TGTGCCAGTAGTATATGGGGGGGGAGAGGCAATGAGCAGTTCTTC.

The chain recombines TRBV27 with TRBJ2-7; 9 nucleotides align to TRBD1. This CDR3 contains 14 residues. CDR1 and CDR2 from the germline V gene are MNHEY and SMNVEV (reference sequence). J gave up 1 base and V 6 bases, and 4 bases lay outside the gene matches. The CDR3 DNA sequence: TGTGCCAGCAGCCCTGACAGGGGGTCCTACGAGCAGTACTTC. Encoded protein: CASSPDRGSYEQYF.

The J gene is TRBJ2-2, the V gene TRBV5-5; 10 nucleotides match TRBD1. The germline gives CDR1 SGHKS, CDR2 YYEKEE (reference sequence). With 4 bases clipped from V and 3 bases from J, the junction kept 9 bases outside the gene matches. The CDR3 spans 17 residues. The CDR3 sequence is CASSTPTGGEYTGELFF. In nucleotides, the CDR3 is TGTGCCAGCAGCACCCCGACAGGGGGCGAATACACCGGGGAGCTGTTTTTT.

V gene TRBV7-9 combines with J gene TRBJ2-7; unclear D gene. Trimming took 2 bases from V and 6 from J, leaving 8 bases between them. There are 12 residues in the CDR3. CDR1 is SEHNR, CDR2 FQNEAQ, per germline (reference sequence). The CDR3 protein is CASSLWDLEQYF. CDR3 nucleotides: TGTGCCAGCAGCTTATGGGATCTCGAGCAGTACTTC.